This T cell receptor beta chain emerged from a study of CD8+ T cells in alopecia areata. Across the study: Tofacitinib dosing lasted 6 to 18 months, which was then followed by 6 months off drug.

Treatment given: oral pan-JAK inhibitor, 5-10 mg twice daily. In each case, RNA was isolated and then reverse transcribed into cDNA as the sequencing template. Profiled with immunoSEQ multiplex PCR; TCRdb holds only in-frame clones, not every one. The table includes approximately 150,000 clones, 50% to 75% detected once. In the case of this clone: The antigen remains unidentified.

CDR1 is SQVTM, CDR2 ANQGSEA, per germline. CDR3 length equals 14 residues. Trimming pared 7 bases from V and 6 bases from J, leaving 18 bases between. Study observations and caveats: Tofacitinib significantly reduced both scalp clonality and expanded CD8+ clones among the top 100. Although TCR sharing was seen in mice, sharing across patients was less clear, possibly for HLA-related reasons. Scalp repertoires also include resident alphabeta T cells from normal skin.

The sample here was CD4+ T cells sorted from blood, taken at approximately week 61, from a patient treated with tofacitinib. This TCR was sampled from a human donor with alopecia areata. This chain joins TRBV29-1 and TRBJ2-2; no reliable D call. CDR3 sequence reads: CSAGPSVVPGELFF. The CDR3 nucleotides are TGCAGCGCTGGCCCCTCGGTAGTTCCCGGGGAGCTGTTTTTT.